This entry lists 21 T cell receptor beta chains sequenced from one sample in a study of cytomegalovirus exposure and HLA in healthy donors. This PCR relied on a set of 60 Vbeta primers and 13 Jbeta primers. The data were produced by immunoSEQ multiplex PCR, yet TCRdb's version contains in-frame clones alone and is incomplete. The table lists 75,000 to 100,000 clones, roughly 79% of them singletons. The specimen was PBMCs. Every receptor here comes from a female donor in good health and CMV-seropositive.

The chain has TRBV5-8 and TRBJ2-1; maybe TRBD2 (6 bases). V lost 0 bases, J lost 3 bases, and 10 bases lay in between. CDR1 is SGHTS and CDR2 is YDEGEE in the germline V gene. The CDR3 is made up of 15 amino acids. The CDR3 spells CASSLEGGGYNEQFF. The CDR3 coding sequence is TGTGCCAGCAGCTTGGAGGGAGGCGGCTACAATGAGCAGTTCTTC.

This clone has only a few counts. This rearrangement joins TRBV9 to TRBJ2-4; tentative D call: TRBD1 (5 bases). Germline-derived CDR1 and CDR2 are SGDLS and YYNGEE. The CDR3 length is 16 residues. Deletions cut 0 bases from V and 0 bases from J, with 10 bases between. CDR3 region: CASSVADQGAKNIQYF. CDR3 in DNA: TGTGCCAGCAGCGTAGCTGATCAGGGAGCCAAAAACATTCAGTACTTC. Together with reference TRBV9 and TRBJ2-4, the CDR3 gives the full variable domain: DSGVTQTPKHLITATGQRVTLRCSPRSGDLSVYWYQQSLDQGLQFLIQYYNGEERAKGNILERFSAQQFPDLHSELNLSSLELGDSALYFCASSVADQGAKNIQYFGAGTRLSVL.

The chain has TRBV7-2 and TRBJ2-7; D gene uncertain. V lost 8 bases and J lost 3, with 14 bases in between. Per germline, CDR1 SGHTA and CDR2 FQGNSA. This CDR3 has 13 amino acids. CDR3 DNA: TGTGCCAGCCGGCCTGGGCCTAACTACGAGCAGTACTTC. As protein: CASRPGPNYEQYF.

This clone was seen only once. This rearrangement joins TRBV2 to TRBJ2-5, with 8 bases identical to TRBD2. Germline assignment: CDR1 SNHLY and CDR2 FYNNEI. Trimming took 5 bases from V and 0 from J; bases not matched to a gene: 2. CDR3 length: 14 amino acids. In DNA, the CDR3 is TGTGCCAGCAGTCGGACTAGCAACCAAGAGACCCAGTACTTC. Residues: CASSRTSNQETQYF.

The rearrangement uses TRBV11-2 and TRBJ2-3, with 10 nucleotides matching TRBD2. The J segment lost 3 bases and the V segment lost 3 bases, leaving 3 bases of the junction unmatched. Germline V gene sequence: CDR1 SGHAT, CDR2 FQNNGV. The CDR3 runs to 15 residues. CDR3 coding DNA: TGTGCCAGCAGCTTCTCTAGCGGGAGTACAGATACGCAGTATTTT. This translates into CASSFSSGSTDTQYF.

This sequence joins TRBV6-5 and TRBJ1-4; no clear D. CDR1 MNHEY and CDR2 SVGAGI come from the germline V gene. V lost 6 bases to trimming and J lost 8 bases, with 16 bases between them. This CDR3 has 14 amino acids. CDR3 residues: CASRATGGWEKLFF. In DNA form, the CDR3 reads TGTGCCAGCAGGGCTACGGGAGGATGGGAAAAACTGTTTTTT.

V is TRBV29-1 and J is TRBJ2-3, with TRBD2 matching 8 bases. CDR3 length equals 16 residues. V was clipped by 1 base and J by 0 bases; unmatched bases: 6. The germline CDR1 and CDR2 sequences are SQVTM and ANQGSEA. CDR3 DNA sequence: TGCAGCGTTGAAGGTCGGGCGGGGGGTAGCACAGATACGCAGTATTTT. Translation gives CSVEGRAGGSTDTQYF.

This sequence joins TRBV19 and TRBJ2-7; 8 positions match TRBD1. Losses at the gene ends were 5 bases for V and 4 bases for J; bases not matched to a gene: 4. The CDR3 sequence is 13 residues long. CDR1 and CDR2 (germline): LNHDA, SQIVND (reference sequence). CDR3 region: CASSAGTGYEQYF. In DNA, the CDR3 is TGTGCCAGTAGTGCGGGGACAGGTTACGAGCAGTACTTC. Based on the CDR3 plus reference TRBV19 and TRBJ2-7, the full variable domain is DGGITQSPKYLFRKEGQNVTLSCEQNLNHDAMYWYRQDPGQGLRLIYYSQIVNDFQKGDIAEGYSVSREKKESFPLTVTSAQKNPTAFYLCASSAGTGYEQYFGPGTRLTVT.

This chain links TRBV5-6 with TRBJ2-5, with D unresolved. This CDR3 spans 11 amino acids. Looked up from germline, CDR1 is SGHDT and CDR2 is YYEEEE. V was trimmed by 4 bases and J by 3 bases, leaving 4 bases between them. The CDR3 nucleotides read TGTGCCAGCAGCCGTGAAGAGACCCAGTACTTC. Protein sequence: CASSREETQYF.

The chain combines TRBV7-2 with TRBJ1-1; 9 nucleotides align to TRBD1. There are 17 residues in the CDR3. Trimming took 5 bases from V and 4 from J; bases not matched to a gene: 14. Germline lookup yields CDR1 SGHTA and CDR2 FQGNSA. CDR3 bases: TGTGCCAGCAGCGCCAGGGCCCCGGGACAGGGAGCCACTGAAGCTTTCTTT. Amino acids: CASSARAPGQGATEAFF.

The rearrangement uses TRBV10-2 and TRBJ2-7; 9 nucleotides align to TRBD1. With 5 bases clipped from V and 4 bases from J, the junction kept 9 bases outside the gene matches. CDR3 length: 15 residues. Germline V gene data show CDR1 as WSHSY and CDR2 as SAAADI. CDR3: CASSLQGAQGYEQYF. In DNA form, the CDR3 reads TGCGCCAGCAGTCTACAGGGGGCTCAGGGGTACGAGCAGTACTTC.

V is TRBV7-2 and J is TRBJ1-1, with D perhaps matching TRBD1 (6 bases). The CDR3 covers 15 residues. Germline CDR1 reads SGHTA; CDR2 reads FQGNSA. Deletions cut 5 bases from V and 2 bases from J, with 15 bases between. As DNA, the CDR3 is TGTGCCAGCAGCCCCGCCGGGGACATTAACACTGAAGCTTTCTTT. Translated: CASSPAGDINTEAFF.

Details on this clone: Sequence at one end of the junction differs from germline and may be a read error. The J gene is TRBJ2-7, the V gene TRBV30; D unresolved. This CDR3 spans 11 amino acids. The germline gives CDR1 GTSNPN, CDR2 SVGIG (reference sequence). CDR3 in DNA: TGCGTACTTATAAGAGCCTACGAGCAGTACTTC. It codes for CVLIRAYEQYF.

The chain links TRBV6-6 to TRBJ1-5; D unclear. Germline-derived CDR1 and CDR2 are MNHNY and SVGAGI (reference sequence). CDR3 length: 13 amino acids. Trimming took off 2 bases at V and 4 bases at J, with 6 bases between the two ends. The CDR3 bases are TGTGCCAGCAGTTACGGGCAGAATCAGCCCCAGCATTTT. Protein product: CASSYGQNQPQHF.

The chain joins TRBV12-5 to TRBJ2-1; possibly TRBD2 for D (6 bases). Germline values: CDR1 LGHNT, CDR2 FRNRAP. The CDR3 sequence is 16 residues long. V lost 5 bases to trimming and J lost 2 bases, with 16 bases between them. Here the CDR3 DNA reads TGTGCTAGTGGTCAAGACACCGGGAGACCCTACAATGAGCAGTTCTTC. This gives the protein CASGQDTGRPYNEQFF.

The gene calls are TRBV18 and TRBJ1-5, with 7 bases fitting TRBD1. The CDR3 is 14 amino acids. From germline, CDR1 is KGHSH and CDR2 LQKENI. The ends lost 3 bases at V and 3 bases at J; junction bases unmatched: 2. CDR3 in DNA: TGTGCCAGCTCACCGACAGGGTACAATCAGCCCCAGCATTTT. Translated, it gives CASSPTGYNQPQHF.

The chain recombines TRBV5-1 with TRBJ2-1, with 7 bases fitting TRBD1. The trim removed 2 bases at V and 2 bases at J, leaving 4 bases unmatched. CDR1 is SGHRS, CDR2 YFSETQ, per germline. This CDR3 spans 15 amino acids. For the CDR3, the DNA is TGCGCCAGCAGCTTACAGGGGTCCGCCTACAATGAGCAGTTCTTC. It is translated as CASSLQGSAYNEQFF.

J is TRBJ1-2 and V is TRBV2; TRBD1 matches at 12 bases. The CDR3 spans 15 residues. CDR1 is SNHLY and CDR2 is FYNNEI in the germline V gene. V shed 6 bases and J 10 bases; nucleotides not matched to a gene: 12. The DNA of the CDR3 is TGTGCCAGCAGACTCCGGGACAGGGGGCTCGAAGACTACACCTTC. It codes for CASRLRDRGLEDYTF.

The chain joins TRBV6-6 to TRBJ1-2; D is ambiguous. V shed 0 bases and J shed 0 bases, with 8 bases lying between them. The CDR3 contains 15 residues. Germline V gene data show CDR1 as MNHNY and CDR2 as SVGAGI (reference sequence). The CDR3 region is CASSYSGITNYGYTF. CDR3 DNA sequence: TGTGCCAGCAGTTACTCGGGCATAACTAACTATGGCTACACCTTC.

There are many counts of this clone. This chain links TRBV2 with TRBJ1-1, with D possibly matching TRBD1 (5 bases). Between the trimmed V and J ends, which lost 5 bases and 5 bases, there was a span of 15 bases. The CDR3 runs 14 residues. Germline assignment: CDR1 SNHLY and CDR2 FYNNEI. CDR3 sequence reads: CASSLRRGDTEAFF. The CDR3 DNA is TGTGCCAGCAGTCTTCGGAGGGGCGATACTGAAGCTTTCTTT.

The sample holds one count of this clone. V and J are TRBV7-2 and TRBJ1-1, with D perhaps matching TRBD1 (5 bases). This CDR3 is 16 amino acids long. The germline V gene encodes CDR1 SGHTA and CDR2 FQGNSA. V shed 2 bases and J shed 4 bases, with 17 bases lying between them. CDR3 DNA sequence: TGTGCCAGCAGCTTAACGATCACCAGGGTCGGCACTGAAGCTTTCTTT. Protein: CASSLTITRVGTEAFF.